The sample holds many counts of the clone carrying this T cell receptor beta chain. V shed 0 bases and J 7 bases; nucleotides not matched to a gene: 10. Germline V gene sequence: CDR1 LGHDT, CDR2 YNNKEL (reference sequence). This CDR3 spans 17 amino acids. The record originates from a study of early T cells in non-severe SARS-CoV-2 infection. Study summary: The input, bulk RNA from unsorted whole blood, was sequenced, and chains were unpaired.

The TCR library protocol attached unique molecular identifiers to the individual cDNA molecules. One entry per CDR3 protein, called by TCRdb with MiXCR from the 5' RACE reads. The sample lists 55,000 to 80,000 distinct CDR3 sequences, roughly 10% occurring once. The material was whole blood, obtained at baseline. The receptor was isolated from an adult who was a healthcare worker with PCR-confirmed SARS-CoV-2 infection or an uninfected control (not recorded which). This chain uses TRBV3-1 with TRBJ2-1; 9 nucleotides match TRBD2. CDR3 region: CASSQDPGGRARNEQFF. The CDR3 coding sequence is TGTGCCAGCAGCCAAGATCCCGGCGGGAGGGCCAGAAATGAGCAGTTCTTC.